One sample yielded the 24 T cell receptor beta chains listed below, sequenced in a study of patients and donors after allogeneic stem cell transplantation. TCRdb re-derived calls from the RT-PCR reads in MiXCR, one entry per CDR3 protein. The sample holds roughly 940,000 distinct CDR3 sequences; over 15% are singletons and the top ten take around 6%. Sequencing input: blood, either unsorted or a sorted T cell fraction (not recorded which). The receptors come from a human donor who was either an allogeneic HSCT recipient or a stem cell or donor lymphocyte infusion donor (not recorded which). It is not recorded whose cells these are; they may come from a transplant donor.

This clonotype was found a few times. The rearrangement uses TRBV30 and TRBJ2-7, with D perhaps matching TRBD1 or TRBD2 (5 bases each). The germline gives CDR1 GTSNPN, CDR2 SVGIG (reference sequence). V was clipped by 3 bases and J by 0 bases, with 9 bases between them. The CDR3 sequence is 13 residues long. The CDR3 loop is CAWRGDRSYEQYF. In DNA, the CDR3 is TGTGCCTGGAGAGGGGACCGCTCCTACGAGCAGTACTTC.

The gene calls are TRBV9 and TRBJ2-3, with TRBD2 matching over 8 bases. J gave up 5 bases and V 3 bases, and 11 bases lay outside the gene matches. Per germline, CDR1 SGDLS and CDR2 YYNGEE. The CDR3 has 16 amino acids. The CDR3 region is CASSGHSGKGGDTQYF. CDR3 sequence (DNA): TGTGCCAGCAGCGGGCATAGCGGGAAAGGGGGAGATACGCAGTATTTT.

This chain uses TRBV5-6 with TRBJ1-1; weak D call: TRBD1 (5 bases). V lost 3 bases, J lost 4 bases, and 16 bases lay in between. The CDR3 is 15 residues long. Germline V CDR1 and CDR2: SGHDT, YYEEEE. The CDR3 reads CASSWNRRGGTEAFF. DNA for the CDR3: TGTGCCAGCAGCTGGAACAGAAGGGGTGGCACTGAAGCTTTCTTT.

The chain employs TRBV6-1 and TRBJ1-3, with 7 bases fitting TRBD1. Per germline, CDR1 MNHNS and CDR2 SASEGT. This CDR3 comprises 16 residues. Trimming took 7 bases from V and 3 from J; bases not matched to a gene: 12. CDR3 region: CASIRKAGGYGNTIYF. The CDR3 DNA reads TGTGCCAGCATCCGGAAGGCAGGGGGTTATGGAAACACCATATATTTT.

This chain connects TRBV29-1 to TRBJ1-3; 10 positions match TRBD1. The germline V gene has CDR1 SQVTM and CDR2 ANQGSEA. This CDR3 region has 17 residues. After removal of 7 bases from V and 0 bases from J, the junction contained 12 bases not matched to a gene. The chain's CDR3 is CSAVDPTGGTSGNTIYF. The CDR3 DNA reads TGCAGCGCTGTGGACCCGACAGGGGGCACCTCTGGAAACACCATATATTTT. Looking up the rest from reference TRBV29-1 and TRBJ1-3 gives the full variable domain: SAVISQKPSRDICQRGTSLTIQCQVDSQVTMMFWYRQQPGQSLTLIATANQGSEATYESGFVIDKFPISRPNLTFSTLTVSNMSPEDSSIYLCSAVDPTGGTSGNTIYFGEGSWLTVV.

The chain recombines TRBV5-1 with TRBJ1-6, with 8 bases identical to TRBD1. J was trimmed by 5 bases and V by 4 bases; bases with no gene match: 5. Germline values: CDR1 SGHRS, CDR2 YFSETQ. The CDR3 is 15 residues long. Written as DNA, the CDR3 is TGCGCCAGCAGCATACCGACAGGGGATAATTCACCCCTCCACTTT. This codes for CASSIPTGDNSPLHF. The entire variable domain, with the rest obtained from reference TRBV5-1 and TRBJ1-6, is as follows: KAGVTQTPRYLIKTRGQQVTLSCSPISGHRSVSWYQQTPGQGLQFLFEYFSETQRNKGNFPGRFSGRQFSNSRSEMNVSTLELGDSALYLCASSIPTGDNSPLHFGNGTRLTVT.

Ten or more counts support this clonotype. The chain uses TRBV5-1 and TRBJ2-2; D is perhaps TRBD1 (6 bases). CDR1 is SGHRS and CDR2 is YFSETQ in the germline V gene. The germline V and J ends were trimmed by 1 base and 3 bases, with 10 bases remaining between them. The CDR3 has 15 amino acids. CDR3 coding DNA: TGCGCCAGCAGCTTGAGGCCAGGGGACACCGGGGAGCTGTTTTTT. Translated: CASSLRPGDTGELFF.

In its sample, this clonotype was seen a few times. CDR3 region: CASSFSGVWDSPLHF. DNA for the CDR3: TGTGCCAGCAGTTTTAGCGGGGTGTGGGATTCACCCCTCCACTTT. The chain employs TRBV12-3 or TRBV12-4 and TRBJ1-6; no firm D call. V dropped 3 bases and J dropped 8 bases, with 14 bases sitting between them. The CDR3 is 15 residues long.

This clonotype was recorded a few times. DNA for the CDR3: TGCAGTGCTAGAGAGGCTAGCGGGAGGACTCTCTACGAGCAGTACTTC. Its protein is CSAREASGRTLYEQYF. The V gene is TRBV20-1, the J gene TRBJ2-7; 11 bases match TRBD2. CDR1 and CDR2 from the germline V gene are DFQATT and SNEGSKA (reference sequence). Trimming cost V 0 bases and J 3 bases; bases outside gene matches: 7. The CDR3 length is 16 residues.

The chain links TRBV4-3 to TRBJ1-1; D unresolved. CDR1 and CDR2 from the germline V gene are LGHNA and YSLEER. This CDR3 is built from 16 residues. V was cut by 0 bases and J by 5 bases, with 16 bases left in between. DNA of the CDR3: TGCGCCAGCAGCCAAGAAAGTCTGGCACAGTGGACTGAAGCTTTCTTT. It encodes CASSQESLAQWTEAFF.

This clonotype has a handful of counts. The gene calls are TRBV29-1 and TRBJ2-7; tentatively, D is TRBD1 (6 bases). The CDR3 extends over 12 amino acids. V shed 6 bases and J shed 2 bases, with 11 bases lying between them. Germline V gene sequence: CDR1 SQVTM, CDR2 ANQGSEA. In DNA form, the CDR3 reads TGCAGCGTGCGACAGGAGACCTACGAGCAGTACTTC. Its translation is CSVRQETYEQYF.

This chain connects TRBV20-1 to TRBJ2-3; D ambiguous. Germline lookup yields CDR1 DFQATT and CDR2 SNEGSKA (reference sequence). The germline V and J ends were trimmed by 5 bases and 3 bases, with 15 bases remaining between them. The CDR3 covers 14 residues. The CDR3 nucleotides are TGCAGTGCTCTCGGAGACCGGACGACAGATACGCAGTATTTT. This translates into CSALGDRTTDTQYF.

This clonotype was counted between two and nine times. The CDR3, as DNA: TGTGCCAGCAGCTCCCCCCGGGGGACGGGGACCTACGAGCAGTACTTC. It encodes CASSSPRGTGTYEQYF. This chain links TRBV12-3 or TRBV12-4 with TRBJ2-7, with a tentative D call TRBD2 (6 bases). This CDR3 comprises 16 residues. V dropped 6 bases and J dropped 2 bases, with 20 bases sitting between them.

CDR3 region: CASSQDRRRGGDAALHF. DNA for the CDR3: TGTGCCAGCAGCCAAGATCGGAGAAGGGGGGGGGACGCGGCCCTCCACTTT. This rearrangement joins TRBV4-2 to TRBJ1-6; perhaps TRBD1 as D (6 bases). This CDR3 is 17 amino acids long. Trimming cost V 0 bases and J 14 bases, with 23 bases left between them. Germline values: CDR1 LGHNA, CDR2 YNFKEQ.

There are a few counts of this clonotype. The rearrangement uses TRBV5-1 and TRBJ1-1; D gene ambiguous. Trimming left V 0 bases short and J 3 bases short, with 15 bases between. The CDR3 sequence is 16 residues long. CDR1 and CDR2 from the germline V gene are SGHRS and YFSETQ. CDR3 in amino acids: CASSLAVPGMHTEAFF. The CDR3 nucleotides read TGCGCCAGCAGCTTGGCCGTACCCGGTATGCACACTGAAGCTTTCTTT.

The sample holds a few counts of this clonotype. The chain employs TRBV6-1 and TRBJ1-5; 11 bases are shared with TRBD1. V trimming: 7 bases; J trimming: 2 bases; junction bases outside the gene matches: 10. CDR1 is MNHNS, CDR2 SASEGT, per germline. This CDR3 region has 17 residues. CDR3: CASMDRGPWLGNQPQHF. As DNA, the CDR3 is TGTGCCAGCATGGACAGGGGGCCATGGTTGGGCAATCAGCCCCAGCATTTT.

The CDR3 DNA is TGTGCCAGCAGTCGACAGGGACCCCACGAGCAGTACTTC. It translates to CASSRQGPHEQYF. The rearrangement uses TRBV6-6 and TRBJ2-7; 7 bases align to TRBD1. Germline V CDR1 and CDR2: MNHNY, SVGAGI (reference sequence). The ends lost 5 bases at V and 5 bases at J; junction bases unmatched: 6. The CDR3 consists of 13 residues.

V and J are TRBV7-2 and TRBJ1-1; no reliable D call. Trimming took off 5 bases at V and 1 base at J, with 11 bases between the two ends. The CDR3 spans 14 residues. The germline V gene has CDR1 SGHTA and CDR2 FQGNSA. The CDR3 loop is CASSPYMRNTEAFF. The DNA of the CDR3 is TGTGCCAGCAGCCCGTATATGCGGAACACTGAAGCTTTCTTT.

This chain joins TRBV2 and TRBJ2-7, with 9 bases that match TRBD2. The V segment lost 6 bases and the J segment 7 bases; nucleotides outside the gene matches: 10. Germline CDR1 reads SNHLY; CDR2 reads FYNNEI. This CDR3 region has 14 residues. DNA of the CDR3: TGTGCCAGCAGAATCCTAGCGGGACCGGGGGAGCAGTACTTC. Translation gives CASRILAGPGEQYF. Full variable domain (remainder filled in from reference TRBV2 and TRBJ2-7): EPEVTQTPSHQVTQMGQEVILRCVPISNHLYFYWYRQILGQKVEFLVSFYNNEISEKSEIFDDQFSVERPDGSNFTLKIRSTKLEDSAMYFCASRILAGPGEQYFGPGTRLTVT.

The genes are TRBV20-1 and TRBJ2-1; D is perhaps TRBD1 (6 bases). The CDR3 runs to 14 residues. V was clipped by 4 bases and J by 0 bases, with 10 bases between them. Per the germline V gene, CDR1 is DFQATT and CDR2 is SNEGSKA (reference sequence). CDR3 amino acids: CSATQGSSYNEQFF. CDR3 nucleotides: TGCAGTGCTACACAGGGCAGCTCCTACAATGAGCAGTTCTTC.

The CDR3 nucleotides are TGCAGCTGTGATGGGACTTACCAAGAGACCCAGTACTTC. It yields the protein CSCDGTYQETQYF. The chain has TRBV20-1 and TRBJ2-5; D might be TRBD2 (6 bases). The CDR3 is 13 residues long. Germline V lookup: CDR1 DFQATT, CDR2 SNEGSKA (reference sequence).

In its sample, this clonotype was seen many times. This rearrangement joins TRBV6-5 to TRBJ2-2; D may match TRBD1 or TRBD2 (5 bases each). Germline loops: CDR1 MNHEY, CDR2 SVGAGI. V was pared by 2 bases and J by 5 bases, with 6 bases between. The CDR3 extends over 13 amino acids. CDR3 loop: CASSYGGTGELFF. For the CDR3, the DNA is TGTGCCAGCAGTTACGGGGGTACCGGGGAGCTGTTTTTT.

In this sample, this clonotype turned up a few times. V is TRBV9 and J is TRBJ1-1; D is unclear. Germline lookup yields CDR1 SGDLS and CDR2 YYNGEE. Between the trimmed V and J ends, which lost 3 bases and 8 bases, there was a span of 11 bases. The CDR3 extends over 12 amino acids. DNA for the CDR3: TGTGCCAGCAGCGGTCTTGTGGGGGAAGCTTTCTTT. It is translated as CASSGLVGEAFF.

This rearrangement joins TRBV11-2 to TRBJ2-2, with 8 bases aligning to TRBD2. Germline loops: CDR1 SGHAT, CDR2 FQNNGV. The V gene end was trimmed by 2 bases and the J gene end by 2 bases; junction bases not matched to a gene: 7. The CDR3 loop spans 17 amino acids. The CDR3 DNA reads TGTGCCAGCAGCTTATTCGGCGGGGGGCCCAACACCGGGGAGCTGTTTTTT. Protein: CASSLFGGGPNTGELFF.